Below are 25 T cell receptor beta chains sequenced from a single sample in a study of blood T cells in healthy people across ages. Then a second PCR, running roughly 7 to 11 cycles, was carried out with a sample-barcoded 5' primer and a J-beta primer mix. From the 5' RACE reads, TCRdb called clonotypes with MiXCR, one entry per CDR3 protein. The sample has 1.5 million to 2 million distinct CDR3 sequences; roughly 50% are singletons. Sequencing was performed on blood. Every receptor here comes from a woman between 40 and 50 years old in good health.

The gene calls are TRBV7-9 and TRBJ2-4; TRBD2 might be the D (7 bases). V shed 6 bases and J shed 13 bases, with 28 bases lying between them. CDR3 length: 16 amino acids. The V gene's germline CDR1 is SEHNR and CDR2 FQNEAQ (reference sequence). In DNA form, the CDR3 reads TGTGCCAGCAGTTTCGGCCGGGGGGCTGCGACTAAAGAGCAGTACTTC. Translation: CASSFGRGAATKEQYF.

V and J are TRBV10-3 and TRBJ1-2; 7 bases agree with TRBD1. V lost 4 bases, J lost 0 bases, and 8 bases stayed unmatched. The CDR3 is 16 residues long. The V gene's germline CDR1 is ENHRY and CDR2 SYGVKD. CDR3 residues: CAISVTGSRANYGYTF. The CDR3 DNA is TGTGCCATCAGTGTGACAGGGTCGCGAGCTAACTATGGCTACACCTTC.

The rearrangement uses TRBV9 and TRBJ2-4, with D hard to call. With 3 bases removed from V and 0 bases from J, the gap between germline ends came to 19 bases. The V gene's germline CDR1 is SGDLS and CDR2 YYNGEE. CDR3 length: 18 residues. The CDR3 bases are TGTGCCAGCAGCGCAAACCCCGAGAAACCAATAGCCAAAAACATTCAGTACTTC. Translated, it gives CASSANPEKPIAKNIQYF.

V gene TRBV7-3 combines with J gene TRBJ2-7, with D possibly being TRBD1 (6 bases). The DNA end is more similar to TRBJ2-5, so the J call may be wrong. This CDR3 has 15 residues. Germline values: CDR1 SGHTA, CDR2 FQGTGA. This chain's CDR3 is CASSLQGLEEETQYF. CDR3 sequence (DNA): TGTGCCAGCAGCTTGCAGGGGTTAGAGGAGGAGACCCAGTACTTC.

Here the CDR3 reads CASSQERGAVSYEQYF. CDR3 DNA: TGTGCCAGCAGCCAAGAACGGGGGGCAGTCTCCTACGAGCAGTACTTC. This chain connects TRBV3-1 to TRBJ2-7, with a possible D match to TRBD2 (7 bases). CDR1 is LGHDT and CDR2 is YNNKEL in the germline V gene (reference sequence). V was clipped by 0 bases and J by 0 bases, with 12 bases between them. This CDR3 has 16 residues.

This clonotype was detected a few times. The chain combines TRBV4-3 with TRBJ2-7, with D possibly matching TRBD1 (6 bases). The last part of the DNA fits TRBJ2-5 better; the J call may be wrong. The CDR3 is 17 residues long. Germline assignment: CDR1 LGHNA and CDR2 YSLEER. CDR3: CASSQDHRTTGTGTQYF. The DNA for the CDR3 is TGCGCCAGCAGCCAAGATCATCGGACCACAGGGACCGGGACCCAGTACTTC.

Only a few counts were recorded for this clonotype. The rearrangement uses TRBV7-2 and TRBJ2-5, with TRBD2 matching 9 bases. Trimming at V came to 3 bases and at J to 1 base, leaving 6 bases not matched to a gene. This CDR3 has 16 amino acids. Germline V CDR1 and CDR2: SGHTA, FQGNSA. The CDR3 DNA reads TGTGCCAGCAGCTTGGCGGGGGGGCGGGTCCAAGAGACCCAGTACTTC. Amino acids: CASSLAGGRVQETQYF. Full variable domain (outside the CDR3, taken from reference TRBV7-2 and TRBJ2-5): GAGVSQSPSNKVTEKGKDVELRCDPISGHTALYWYRQSLGQGLEFLIYFQGNSAPDKSGLPSDRFSAERTGGSVSTLTIQRTQQEDSAVYLCASSLAGGRVQETQYFGPGTRLLVL.

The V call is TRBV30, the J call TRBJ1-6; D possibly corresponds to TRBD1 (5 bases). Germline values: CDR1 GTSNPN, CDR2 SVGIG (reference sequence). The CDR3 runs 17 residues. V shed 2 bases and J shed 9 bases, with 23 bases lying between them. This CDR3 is CAWSPTTLGRCSSPLHF. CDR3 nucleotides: TGTGCCTGGAGTCCAACCACCCTGGGACGGTGTAGTTCACCCCTCCACTTT.

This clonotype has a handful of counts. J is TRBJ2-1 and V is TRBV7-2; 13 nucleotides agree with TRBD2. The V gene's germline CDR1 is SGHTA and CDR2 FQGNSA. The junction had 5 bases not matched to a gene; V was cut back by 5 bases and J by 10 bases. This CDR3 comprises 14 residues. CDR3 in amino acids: CASSPPGLAGEQFF. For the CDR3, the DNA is TGTGCCAGCAGCCCTCCGGGACTAGCGGGAGAGCAGTTCTTC.

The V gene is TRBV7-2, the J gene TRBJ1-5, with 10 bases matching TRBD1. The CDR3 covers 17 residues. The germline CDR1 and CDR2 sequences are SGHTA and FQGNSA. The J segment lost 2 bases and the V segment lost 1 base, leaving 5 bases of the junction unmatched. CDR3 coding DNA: TGTGCCAGCAGCTTAGTTGGGACAGGGGCTGGCAATCAGCCCCAGCATTTT. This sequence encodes CASSLVGTGAGNQPQHF.

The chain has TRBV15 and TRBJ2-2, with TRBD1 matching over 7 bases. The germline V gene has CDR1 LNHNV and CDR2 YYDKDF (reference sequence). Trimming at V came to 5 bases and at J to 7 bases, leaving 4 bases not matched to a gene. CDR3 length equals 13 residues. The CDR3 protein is CATSHRGSGELFF. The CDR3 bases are TGTGCCACCAGCCACAGGGGAAGCGGGGAGCTGTTTTTT.

CDR3 bases: TGTGCCAGCAGCGTAGCTCTGGGAGGAGGCTATGGCTACACCTTC. Amino acids: CASSVALGGGYGYTF. The chain couples TRBV9 to TRBJ1-2; no definite D call. The CDR3 contains 15 residues. Germline CDR1 is SGDLS and CDR2 is YYNGEE. V was cut by 0 bases and J by 4 bases, with 13 bases left in between.

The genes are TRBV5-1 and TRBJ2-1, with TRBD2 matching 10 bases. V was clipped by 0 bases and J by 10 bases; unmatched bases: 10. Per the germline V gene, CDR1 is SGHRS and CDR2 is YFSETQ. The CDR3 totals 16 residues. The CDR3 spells CASSLAPSGGAGEQFF. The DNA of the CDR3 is TGCGCCAGCAGCTTGGCCCCGAGCGGGGGGGCAGGAGAGCAGTTCTTC.

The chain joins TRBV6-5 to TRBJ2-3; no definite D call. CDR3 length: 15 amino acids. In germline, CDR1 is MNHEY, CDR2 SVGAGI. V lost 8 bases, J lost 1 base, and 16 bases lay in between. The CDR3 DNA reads TGTGCCAGCCAACACTCACGGCAACGCACAGATACGCAGTATTTT. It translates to CASQHSRQRTDTQYF.

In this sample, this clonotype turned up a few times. CDR3 residues: CSARTGRREQYF. The CDR3 DNA follows: TGCAGTGCTAGGACAGGTAGGAGGGAGCAGTACTTC. The chain has TRBV20-1 and TRBJ2-7, with TRBD1 as a possible D gene (6 bases). Germline V lookup: CDR1 DFQATT, CDR2 SNEGSKA (reference sequence). This CDR3 has 12 amino acids. The V and J ends lost 3 bases and 7 bases respectively, with 13 bases between them.

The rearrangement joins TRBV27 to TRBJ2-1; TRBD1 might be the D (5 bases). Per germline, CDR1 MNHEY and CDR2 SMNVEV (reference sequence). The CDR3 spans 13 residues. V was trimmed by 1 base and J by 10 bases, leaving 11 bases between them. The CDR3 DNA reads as TGTGCCAGCAGTTTATGGGCAGGGTGGGAGCAGTTCTTC. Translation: CASSLWAGWEQFF.

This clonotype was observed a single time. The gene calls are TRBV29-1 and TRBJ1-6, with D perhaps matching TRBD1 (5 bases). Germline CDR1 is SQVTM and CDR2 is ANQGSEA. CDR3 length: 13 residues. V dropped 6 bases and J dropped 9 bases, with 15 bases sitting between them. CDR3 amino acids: CSVAGANGSPLHF. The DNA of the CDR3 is TGCAGCGTGGCCGGGGCGAACGGTTCACCCCTCCACTTT.

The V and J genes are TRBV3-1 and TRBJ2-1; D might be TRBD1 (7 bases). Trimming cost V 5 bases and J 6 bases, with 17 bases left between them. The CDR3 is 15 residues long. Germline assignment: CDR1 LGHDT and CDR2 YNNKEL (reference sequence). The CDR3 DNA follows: TGTGCCAGCAGCTGGAACCTCAGGGGGGCCAATGAGCAGTTCTTC. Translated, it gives CASSWNLRGANEQFF.

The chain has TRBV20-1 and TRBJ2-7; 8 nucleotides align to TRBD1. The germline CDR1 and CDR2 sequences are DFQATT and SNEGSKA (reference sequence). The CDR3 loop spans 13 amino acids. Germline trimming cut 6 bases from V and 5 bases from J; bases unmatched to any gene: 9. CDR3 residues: CSAKDRVLDEQYF. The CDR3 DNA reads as TGCAGTGCCAAGGACAGGGTTTTGGACGAGCAGTACTTC.

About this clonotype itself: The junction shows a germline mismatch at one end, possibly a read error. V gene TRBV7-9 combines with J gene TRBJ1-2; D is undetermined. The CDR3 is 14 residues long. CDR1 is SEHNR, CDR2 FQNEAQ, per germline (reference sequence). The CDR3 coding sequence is TGCGCCAGCAGCTTAGAAATAGCTAACTATGGCTACACCTTC. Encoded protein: CASSLEIANYGYTF.

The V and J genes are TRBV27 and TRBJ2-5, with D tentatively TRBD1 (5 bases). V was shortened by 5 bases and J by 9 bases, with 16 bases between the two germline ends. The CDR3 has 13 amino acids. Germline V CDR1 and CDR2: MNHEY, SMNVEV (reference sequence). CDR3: CASSTKLDSPQYF. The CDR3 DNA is TGTGCCAGCAGTACGAAGTTAGACAGCCCCCAGTACTTC.

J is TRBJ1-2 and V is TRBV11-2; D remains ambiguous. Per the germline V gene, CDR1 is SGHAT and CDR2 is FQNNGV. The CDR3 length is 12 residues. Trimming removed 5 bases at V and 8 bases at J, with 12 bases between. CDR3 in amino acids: CASSPGFGGYTF. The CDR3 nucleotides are TGTGCCAGCAGCCCCGGGTTTGGCGGCTACACCTTC.

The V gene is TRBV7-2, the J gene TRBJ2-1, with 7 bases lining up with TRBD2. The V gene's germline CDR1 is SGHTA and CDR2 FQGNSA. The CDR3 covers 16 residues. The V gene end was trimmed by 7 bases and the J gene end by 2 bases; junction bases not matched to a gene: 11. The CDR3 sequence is CASNFGLGPTYNEQFF. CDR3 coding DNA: TGTGCCAGCAACTTCGGACTAGGACCGACCTACAATGAGCAGTTCTTC.

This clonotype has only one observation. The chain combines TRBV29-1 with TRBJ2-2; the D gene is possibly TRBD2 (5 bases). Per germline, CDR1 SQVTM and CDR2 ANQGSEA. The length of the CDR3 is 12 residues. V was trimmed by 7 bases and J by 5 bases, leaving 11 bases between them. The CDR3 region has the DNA TGCAGCGGTGACCCGGGGACCGGGGAGCTGTTTTTT. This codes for CSGDPGTGELFF.

The CDR3 nucleotides are TGTGCCAGCAGCCAAGGACTAGCGGGGGGTATTGAGCAGTACTTC. This codes for CASSQGLAGGIEQYF. This chain connects TRBV7-2 to TRBJ2-1, with TRBD2 identical over 14 bases. The J call may be wrong; the DNA end is better matched by TRBJ2-7. Germline V CDR1 and CDR2: SGHTA, FQGNSA. This CDR3 has 15 residues.